This paragraph reports one T cell receptor beta chain. The target antigen is unknown. CD4+ cells yielded CD45RA+ naive and CD45RA-negative memory subsets. This CDR3 has 15 residues. V lost 3 bases and J 5 bases, leaving 18 bases between the germline ends. Germline CDR1 is SGDLS and CDR2 is YYNGEE. This sample was included in a study of shared clonotypes between healthy human individuals. General study results and limits: In having few donors, the study represented limited genetic and exposure-history diversity. Generation probability values for non-shared clonotypes were lower than those for clonotypes shared by all four donors.

Methods used by the authors: ImmunoSEQ output held junction-only sequences without quality scores, so filtering differed. Sequencing used immunoSEQ multiplex PCR; TCRdb keeps in-frame clones, though not all of them. Clone size and V and J calls were adopted from that table, with D and trimming inferred from the DNA. The sample has 2,500,000 or so clones, 93% seen once; the top ten hold approximately 0.36%. This clonotype was sampled from a man aged 18-30 years in good health. Some clones in this sample may be carry-over from other donors' samples. V usage is TRBV9 and J usage is TRBJ2-7; D is possibly TRBD2 (6 bases). The sample was naive CD4+ T cells from PBMCs. Subset reported: CD45RA+ positively selected. CDR3 amino acids: CASSAGGVNFDEQYF. The CDR3 bases are TGTGCCAGCAGCGCCGGAGGGGTAAACTTTGACGAGCAGTACTTC.